The 31 T cell receptor beta chains below were found in one sample sequenced in a study of T cell repertoires in cytomegalovirus infection (dated by TCRdb to between 2019 and 2020). Sequencing instrument: Illumina HiSeq 1500. TCRdb reprocessing: public reads trimmed at Q25 with fastp, clones called with MiXCR, in-frame beta chains kept. Each CDR3 protein gets just one entry, which takes the most common genes and DNA from the rows behind it. Present in this sample are hundreds of thousands of distinct CDR3 sequences, approximately 33% of which were seen just once. Jointly, the top ten make up approximately 15% of the sample. The sample was PBMCs. These TCRs come from a human donor in good health (CMV status not recorded). Some clones in this sample may be carry-over from other donors' samples.

This clonotype has ten or more counts. V gene TRBV19 combines with J gene TRBJ1-1, with no clear D. This CDR3 region has 13 residues. CDR1 and CDR2 (germline): LNHDA, SQIVND (reference sequence). V gave up 6 bases and J gave up 1 base, with 9 bases separating them. CDR3 in DNA: TGTGCCAGTAGAGTGGCCGAGAACACTGAAGCTTTCTTT. Translating gives CASRVAENTEAFF.

This clonotype has a single count. Here the CDR3 reads CASSESGSGNTEAFF. The CDR3 bases are TGTGCCAGCAGTGAATCGGGCAGTGGGAACACTGAAGCTTTCTTT. The chain joins TRBV25-1 to TRBJ1-1; no clear D. V was pared by 1 base and J by 1 base, with 10 bases between. The CDR3 is made up of 15 amino acids. Germline CDR1 is MGHDK and CDR2 is SYGVNS.

On this clonotype itself: The junction and the germline gene differ at one end; a read error may be behind it. The chain recombines TRBV7-8 with TRBJ2-2, with a tentative D call TRBD2 (5 bases). The CDR3 consists of 15 residues. CDR1 and CDR2 from the germline V gene are SGHVS and FQNEAQ. CDR3 in DNA: TGTGCCAGCAGCTCACCCGGGAATAACACCGGGGAGCGGTTATTT. Protein sequence: CASSSPGNNTGERLF. The full variable domain, its missing parts supplied by reference TRBV7-8 and TRBJ2-2, is GAGVSQSPRYKVAKRGQDVALRCDPISGHVSLFWYQQALGQGPEFLTYFQNEAQLDKSGLPSDRFFAERPEGSVSTLKIQRTQQEDSAVYLCASSSPGNNTGERLFGEGSRLTVL.

The sample holds one count of this clonotype. This sequence may be a read error, since a much larger clone differs from it by one base. The J gene is TRBJ2-5, the V gene TRBV6-5; 11 bases agree with TRBD2. The CDR3 has 16 amino acids. Germline assignment: CDR1 MNHEY and CDR2 SVGAGI. CDR3 loop: CASSYGLAGGQETRYF. The CDR3 nucleotides read TGTGCCAGCAGTTACGGGCTAGCGGGGGGCCAAGAGACCCGGTACTTC.

The V call is TRBV18, the J call TRBJ2-1, with a tentative D call TRBD1 (5 bases). V was trimmed by 2 bases and J by 4 bases, leaving 12 bases between them. The CDR3 runs 15 residues. CDR1 KGHSH and CDR2 LQKENI come from the germline V gene. CDR3 in DNA: TGTGCCAGCTCACCAAGGGTTCGACAGTACAATGAGCAGTTCTTC. It yields the protein CASSPRVRQYNEQFF.

This clonotype was recorded a few times. The chain links TRBV5-1 to TRBJ2-1; 8 bases are shared with TRBD2. The CDR3 has 17 amino acids. Losses at the gene ends were 3 bases for V and 7 bases for J; bases not matched to a gene: 15. Germline V gene sequence: CDR1 SGHRS, CDR2 YFSETQ. CDR3 region: CASSSPSAGGRQNEQFF. As DNA, the CDR3 is TGCGCCAGCAGCTCCCCTTCCGCGGGGGGAAGGCAGAATGAGCAGTTCTTC.

The gene calls are TRBV27 and TRBJ2-1; tentatively, D is TRBD2 (5 bases). From germline, CDR1 is MNHEY and CDR2 SMNVEV (reference sequence). The CDR3 runs 14 residues. Between the trimmed V and J ends, which lost 5 bases and 9 bases, there was a span of 17 bases. DNA for the CDR3: TGTGCCAGCAGTACTGGGAGTGCGTGGAGTGAGCAGTTCTTC. It codes for CASSTGSAWSEQFF.

This chain connects TRBV2 to TRBJ2-7; D may be TRBD2 (7 bases). This CDR3 spans 15 amino acids. The V and J ends lost 1 base and 2 bases respectively, with 12 bases between them. Germline CDR1 and CDR2: SNHLY and FYNNEI. The CDR3 loop is CASSEDGGPAYEQYF. The CDR3, as DNA: TGTGCCAGCAGTGAAGACGGGGGGCCGGCCTACGAGCAGTACTTC.

This clonotype was observed a few times. The rearrangement uses TRBV11-2 and TRBJ2-3, with 8 bases aligning to TRBD2. Germline CDR1 and CDR2: SGHAT and FQNNGV. J lost 6 bases, V lost 3 bases, and 5 bases had no gene match. This CDR3 comprises 14 residues. The CDR3 is CASSFSGRKDTQYF. The CDR3, as DNA: TGTGCCAGCAGCTTCAGCGGGAGAAAGGATACGCAGTATTTT.

The chain is built from TRBV7-2 and TRBJ2-5; the match to TRBD2 covers 8 bases. Germline V gene lookup returns CDR1 SGHTA and CDR2 FQGNSA. Losses at the gene ends were 7 bases for V and 5 bases for J; bases not matched to a gene: 6. This CDR3 is built from 13 residues. The CDR3 DNA is TGTGCCAGCACGGCGGGGGGCCTGGAGACCCAGTACTTC. This gives the protein CASTAGGLETQYF.

The rearrangement uses TRBV27 and TRBJ1-6; possible D gene TRBD1, 5 bases. The CDR3 covers 16 residues. The V end lost 4 bases, the J end lost 5 bases, and 15 bases lay between the germline ends. Germline CDR1 MNHEY, CDR2 SMNVEV (reference sequence). Here the CDR3 DNA reads TGTGCCAGCAGTTCAATCAGGCGGGGGAATAATTCACCCCTCCACTTT. This codes for CASSSIRRGNNSPLHF.

This clonotype has a handful of counts. The chain employs TRBV14 and TRBJ2-3; 14 bases map to TRBD2. This CDR3 contains 19 residues. Trimming cost V 5 bases and J 0 bases; bases outside gene matches: 10. From germline, CDR1 is SGHDN and CDR2 FVKESK. CDR3 DNA sequence: TGTGCCAGCAGCAAGTACGGACTAGCGGGGGGCGTCAGCACAGATACGCAGTATTTT. Protein: CASSKYGLAGGVSTDTQYF.

The rearrangement links TRBV14 to TRBJ2-1; no clear D. CDR1 and CDR2 (germline): SGHDN, FVKESK. CDR3 length: 16 residues. V lost 1 base to trimming and J lost 0 bases, with 10 bases between them. Here the CDR3 reads CASSQGYRTSYNEQFF. CDR3 sequence (DNA): TGTGCCAGCAGCCAAGGGTATCGGACCTCCTACAATGAGCAGTTCTTC.

This clonotype was seen more than once but under ten times. The V and J genes are TRBV6-2 or TRBV6-3 and TRBJ1-1; no clear D. CDR3 length equals 15 residues. Trimming took 2 bases from V and 0 from J, leaving 10 bases between them. Germline CDR1 reads MNHEY; CDR2 reads SVGEGT. The CDR3 reads CASSYGPFLNTEAFF. CDR3 nucleotide sequence: TGTGCCAGCAGTTACGGTCCGTTTCTGAACACTGAAGCTTTCTTT.

The V call is TRBV19, the J call TRBJ1-5; 9 bases are shared with TRBD1. With V trimmed by 6 bases and J by 2 bases, 5 bases remained unmatched. The V gene's germline CDR1 is LNHDA and CDR2 SQIVND (reference sequence). This CDR3 has 15 amino acids. The CDR3 is CASRIRTGGNQPQHF. The CDR3 DNA follows: TGTGCCAGTAGGATCCGGACAGGGGGCAATCAGCCCCAGCATTTT.

This clonotype was counted a few times. This chain links TRBV7-3 with TRBJ1-6; TRBD1 matches at 7 bases. The CDR3 is 14 amino acids. V lost 6 bases, J lost 9 bases, and 8 bases stayed unmatched. CDR1 and CDR2 from the germline V gene are SGHTA and FQGTGA. CDR3 loop: CASREDRVGSPLHF. The CDR3 nucleotides are TGTGCCAGCAGGGAAGACAGGGTCGGTTCACCCCTCCACTTT.

The rearrangement links TRBV6-5 to TRBJ2-2, with 9 bases lining up with TRBD2. V lost 9 bases to trimming and J lost 4 bases; unmatched junction nucleotides: 6. The CDR3 is made up of 14 amino acids. CDR1 is MNHEY, CDR2 SVGAGI, per germline. In DNA form, the CDR3 reads TGTGCCAGTGAGCGGGGGGCGGGCACCGGGGAGCTGTTTTTT. Its protein is CASERGAGTGELFF.

This clonotype was counted once. The V and J genes are TRBV7-6 and TRBJ2-5; 8 bases agree with TRBD1. This CDR3 has 16 amino acids. CDR1 and CDR2 (germline): SGHVS, FNYEAQ. Trimming took 0 bases from V and 5 from J; bases not matched to a gene: 8. CDR3 DNA sequence: TGTGCCAGCAGCTTAGCGGTGGCAGGGGGCTGGGAGACCCAGTACTTC. It encodes CASSLAVAGGWETQYF. The full variable domain, its missing parts supplied by reference TRBV7-6 and TRBJ2-5, is GAGVSQSPRYKVTKRGQDVALRCDPISGHVSLYWYRQALGQGPEFLTYFNYEAQQDKSGLPNDRFSAERPEGSISTLTIQRTEQRDSAMYRCASSLAVAGGWETQYFGPGTRLLVL.

V is TRBV6-5 and J is TRBJ2-2; perhaps TRBD1 as D (5 bases). There are 13 residues in the CDR3. Germline CDR1 is MNHEY and CDR2 is SVGAGI. The V end lost 4 bases, the J end lost 2 bases, and 5 bases lay between the germline ends. CDR3 coding DNA: TGTGCCAGCAGTTGGACAAACACCGGGGAGCTGTTTTTT. This sequence encodes CASSWTNTGELFF.

This clonotype appeared many times. The J gene is TRBJ1-5, the V gene TRBV7-8; no clear D gene. The CDR3 loop spans 15 amino acids. CDR1 and CDR2 (germline): SGHVS, FQNEAQ. V gave up 0 bases and J gave up 2 bases, with 8 bases separating them. CDR3 sequence (DNA): TGTGCCAGCAGCTTAGCCGGCGCGGGCAATCAGCCCCAGCATTTT. This encodes CASSLAGAGNQPQHF.

For this clonotype: One end of the junction fails to match germline, which may point to a read error. The chain recombines TRBV5-6 with TRBJ2-5; D is perhaps TRBD2 (5 bases). CDR3 size: 12 residues. CDR1 and CDR2 (germline): SGHDT, YYEEEE. DNA for the CDR3: TGTGCCAGCAGCTATCGTAGGGAGACCCATTACTTC. This sequence encodes CASSYRRETHYF.

This clonotype was seen many times. CDR3 residues: CASSLDNSPLHF. The CDR3 nucleotides are TGTGCCAGCAGCTTGGATAATTCACCCCTCCACTTT. This chain links TRBV5-4 with TRBJ1-6; no clear D gene. The CDR3 is 12 residues long. The ends were cut back, 0 bases at V and 5 bases at J, with 0 bases in the middle. Per germline, CDR1 SGHNT and CDR2 YYREEE (reference sequence).

The chain employs TRBV7-4 and TRBJ2-2; 7 bases fit TRBD1. The CDR3 covers 15 residues. Germline assignment: CDR1 SGHVT and CDR2 SQSDAQ. The J segment lost 4 bases and the V segment lost 3 bases, leaving 5 bases of the junction unmatched. The DNA for the CDR3 is TGTGCCAGCAGCTTGAAAAGGGGGCCCACCGGGGAGCTGTTTTTT. It encodes CASSLKRGPTGELFF.

This clonotype was counted a few times. This rearrangement joins TRBV24-1 to TRBJ2-3, with 7 bases aligning to TRBD2. The V and J ends lost 4 bases and 2 bases, in that order; junction bases with no gene match: 11. Germline CDR1 KGHDR, CDR2 SFDVKD. This CDR3 contains 17 residues. CDR3 in amino acids: CATSDQPAGSFTDTQYF. Here the CDR3 DNA reads TGTGCCACCAGTGACCAGCCAGCGGGGTCGTTCACAGATACGCAGTATTTT.

The CDR3 loop reads CASSLYLQGTERYGYTF. In DNA form, the CDR3 reads TGTGCCAGCAGCTTGTATTTGCAGGGAACTGAGAGATATGGCTACACCTTC. The J gene is TRBJ1-2, the V gene TRBV5-6, with D tentatively TRBD1 (5 bases). Germline CDR1 SGHDT, CDR2 YYEEEE. Trimming cost V 1 base and J 5 bases, with 21 bases left between them. The CDR3 contains 17 residues.

CDR3 sequence: CASSITSGGHNEQFF. CDR3 nucleotides: TGTGCCAGCAGTATTACTAGCGGGGGACACAATGAGCAGTTCTTC. The V and J genes are TRBV12-3 or TRBV12-4 and TRBJ2-1; 11 bases fit TRBD2. The V and J ends lost 5 bases and 5 bases, in that order; junction bases with no gene match: 5. This CDR3 has 15 amino acids.

The chain is built from TRBV14 and TRBJ1-1, with 9 bases that match TRBD1. V lost 5 bases and J lost 4; bases outside the gene matches: 5. The CDR3 extends over 14 amino acids. The germline V gene has CDR1 SGHDN and CDR2 FVKESK. CDR3 in amino acids: CASSEDRGRTEAFF. CDR3 bases: TGTGCCAGCAGCGAGGACAGGGGTCGCACTGAAGCTTTCTTT.

V is TRBV7-6 and J is TRBJ2-7; 9 bases align to TRBD1. J was trimmed by 3 bases and V by 5 bases; bases with no gene match: 5. The CDR3 totals 14 residues. CDR1 and CDR2 from the germline V gene are SGHVS and FNYEAQ. The CDR3 nucleotides are TGTGCCAGCAGCCCCGTGACAGGGGGCTACGAGCAGTACTTC. Its translation is CASSPVTGGYEQYF. Together with reference TRBV7-6 and TRBJ2-7, the CDR3 gives the full variable domain: GAGVSQSPRYKVTKRGQDVALRCDPISGHVSLYWYRQALGQGPEFLTYFNYEAQQDKSGLPNDRFSAERPEGSISTLTIQRTEQRDSAMYRCASSPVTGGYEQYFGPGTRLTVT.

The gene calls are TRBV14 and TRBJ2-5; D uncertain. The germline V gene has CDR1 SGHDN and CDR2 FVKESK. V was clipped by 0 bases and J by 5 bases, with 7 bases between them. CDR3 length: 13 amino acids. The DNA for the CDR3 is TGTGCCAGCAGCCAAGATGTGGAGGAGACCCAGTACTTC. Amino acids: CASSQDVEETQYF.

The genes are TRBV20-1 and TRBJ1-6; possibly TRBD1 for D (6 bases). From germline, CDR1 is DFQATT and CDR2 SNEGSKA (reference sequence). The germline V and J ends were trimmed by 5 bases and 10 bases, with 21 bases remaining between them. The length of the CDR3 is 15 residues. The CDR3 region is CSAGQTPAGGSPLHF. Written as DNA, the CDR3 is TGCAGTGCTGGCCAGACCCCGGCGGGGGGCTCACCCCTCCACTTT.

The CDR3, as DNA: TGTGCCAGTAGTATAGGACAGGCCTCGCGGGGCACTGAAGCTTTCTTT. This codes for CASSIGQASRGTEAFF. This chain links TRBV19 with TRBJ1-1; D might be TRBD1 (6 bases). V lost 1 base and J lost 4, with 16 bases in between. Germline assignment: CDR1 LNHDA and CDR2 SQIVND (reference sequence). CDR3 length: 16 residues. Combining the CDR3 with reference TRBV19 and TRBJ1-1 gives the whole variable domain DGGITQSPKYLFRKEGQNVTLSCEQNLNHDAMYWYRQDPGQGLRLIYYSQIVNDFQKGDIAEGYSVSREKKESFPLTVTSAQKNPTAFYLCASSIGQASRGTEAFFGQGTRLTVV.